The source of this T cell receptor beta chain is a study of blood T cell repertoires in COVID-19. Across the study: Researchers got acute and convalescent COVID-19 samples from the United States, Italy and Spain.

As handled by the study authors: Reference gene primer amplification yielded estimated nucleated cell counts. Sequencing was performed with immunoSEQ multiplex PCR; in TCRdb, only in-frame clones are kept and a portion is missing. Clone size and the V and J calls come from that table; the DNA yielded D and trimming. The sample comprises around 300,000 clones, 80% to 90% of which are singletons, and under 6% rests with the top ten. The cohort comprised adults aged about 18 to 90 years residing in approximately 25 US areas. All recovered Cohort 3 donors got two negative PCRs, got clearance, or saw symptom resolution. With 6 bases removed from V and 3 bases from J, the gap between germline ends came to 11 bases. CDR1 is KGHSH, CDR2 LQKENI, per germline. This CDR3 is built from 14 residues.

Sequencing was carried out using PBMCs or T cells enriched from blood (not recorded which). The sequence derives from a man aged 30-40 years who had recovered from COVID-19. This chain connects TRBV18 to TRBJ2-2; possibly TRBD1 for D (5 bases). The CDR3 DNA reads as TGTGCCAGCTCCTATCAGGGTGACACCGGGGAGCTGTTTTTT. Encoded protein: CASSYQGDTGELFF. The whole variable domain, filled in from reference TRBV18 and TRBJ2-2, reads NAGVMQNPRHLVRRRGQEARLRCSPMKGHSHVYWYRQLPEEGLKFMVYLQKENIIDESGMPKERFSAEFPKEGPSILRIQQVVRGDSAAYFCASSYQGDTGELFFGEGSRLTVL.